One and the same sample provided the 3 T cell receptor beta chains below, sequenced in a study of human T cells and chemical hapten exposure (dated by TCRdb to the early 2020s). The library came from RACE. Sequencing relied on a NextSeq 500. In TCRdb, the public reads were trimmed at Q25 with fastp and aligned with MiXCR, with productive beta chains retained. Duplicate CDR3 protein sequences are folded into a single record with the most common DNA and genes. The table for this sample lists some 77,000 distinct CDR3 sequences; 10% of them were counted only once. The top ten constitute under 1.5% of the sample. The time point label, read with the paper, signifies: patch test 1, 2 weeks after DPC sensitization. This specimen's treatment or condition label, per the study, means: therapeutic diphenylcyclopropenone sensitization with weekly scalp DPC. This sample comprised whole blood, obtained in connection with sensitization to the hapten diphenylcyclopropenone (DPC). These receptors originate from a woman aged 50 to 60 with alopecia areata. Some clones in this sample may be carry-over from other donors' samples.

This clonotype was counted between two and nine times. The V and J genes are TRBV12-3 or TRBV12-4 and TRBJ2-3; D assignment may be TRBD1 or TRBD2 (5 bases each). CDR3 length equals 15 residues. Deletions cut 7 bases from V and 5 bases from J, with 19 bases between. CDR3 DNA sequence: TGTGCCAGCACCAAAAGGGACGGACCCCGAGATACGCAGTATTTT. It specifies CASTKRDGPRDTQYF.

On this clonotype: At one boundary the junction diverges from the germline segment, which might be a read error. The genes are TRBV6-6 and TRBJ2-1; the match to TRBD2 covers 9 bases. The CDR3 extends over 12 amino acids. Per germline, CDR1 MNHNY and CDR2 SVGAGI (reference sequence). CDR3 nucleotide sequence: TGCGGAAAGCGGGGGGACCAATATGAGCAGTTCTTC. This encodes CGKRGDQYEQFF.

This clonotype was found many times. Here the CDR3 reads CASSLGVLLAGRPGEQFF. In nucleotides, the CDR3 is TGTGCCAGCAGCTTGGGGGTTTTACTAGCGGGGAGGCCGGGTGAGCAGTTCTTC. J is TRBJ2-1 and V is TRBV11-2; 10 bases fit TRBD2. CDR3 length equals 18 residues. Per germline, CDR1 SGHAT and CDR2 FQNNGV. V trimming: 3 bases; J trimming: 9 bases; junction bases outside the gene matches: 17.